This entry lists 18 T cell receptor beta chains sequenced from one sample in a study of cytomegalovirus exposure and HLA in healthy donors. PCR involved 60 Vbeta and 13 Jbeta primers. The protocol was immunoSEQ multiplex PCR, while the TCRdb copy is restricted to in-frame clones and leaves out a portion. The table shows some 140,000 clones, with about 80% occurring only once. Material: PBMCs. All receptors come from a woman aged 40 to 50 in good health and CMV-seronegative.

The chain combines TRBV29-1 with TRBJ1-1; TRBD1 is a possible D gene (6 bases). V gave up 0 bases and J gave up 1 base, with 12 bases separating them. The CDR3 extends over 15 amino acids. Germline V gene data show CDR1 as SQVTM and CDR2 as ANQGSEA. The CDR3 nucleotides read TGCAGCGTTGAAGATCTTACAGGGAGGAACACTGAAGCTTTCTTT. It codes for CSVEDLTGRNTEAFF.

This clone was observed a handful of times. This chain links TRBV2 with TRBJ1-4; D is possibly TRBD1 (6 bases). The CDR3 runs 15 residues. The V end was cut by 3 bases, the J end by 7 bases, with 15 bases between. Germline lookup yields CDR1 SNHLY and CDR2 FYNNEI. In DNA form, the CDR3 reads TGTGCCAGCAGTGATATACAGGGTACTGCTGAAAAACTGTTTTTT. It is translated as CASSDIQGTAEKLFF.

The V and J genes are TRBV7-2 and TRBJ2-7, with 10 bases identical to TRBD2. Germline trimming cut 5 bases from V and 1 base from J; bases unmatched to any gene: 8. The CDR3 is made up of 16 amino acids. Germline CDR1 and CDR2: SGHTA and FQGNSA. The CDR3 sequence: CASSPYGTSDSYEQYF. The CDR3 DNA reads as TGTGCCAGCAGCCCTTACGGGACTAGCGATTCCTACGAGCAGTACTTC.

This rearrangement joins TRBV14 to TRBJ1-2, with D perhaps TRBD1 (5 bases). V lost 0 bases and J 8 bases, leaving 16 bases between the germline ends. CDR3 size: 15 residues. Germline V CDR1 and CDR2: SGHDN, FVKESK. In DNA form, the CDR3 reads TGTGCCAGCAGCCAAGACCTTGCGGCAGGGAGGGGCTACACCTTC. It specifies CASSQDLAAGRGYTF.

The chain uses TRBV5-6 and TRBJ1-2; 8 bases agree with TRBD1. The CDR3 has 13 residues. Germline V gene sequence: CDR1 SGHDT, CDR2 YYEEEE. After removal of 3 bases from V and 3 bases from J, the junction contained 1 base not matched to a gene. CDR3 nucleotides: TGTGCCAGCAGCTCGGACAGGGACTATGGCTACACCTTC. It is translated as CASSSDRDYGYTF.

The chain employs TRBV5-5 and TRBJ2-7, with TRBD1 matching 9 bases. With V trimmed by 1 base and J by 4 bases, 9 bases remained unmatched. The CDR3 has 16 amino acids. Per the germline V gene, CDR1 is SGHKS and CDR2 is YYEKEE (reference sequence). Here the CDR3 reads CASSLHIRQGVYEQYF. CDR3 in DNA: TGTGCCAGCAGCTTGCATATTCGACAGGGGGTTTACGAGCAGTACTTC.

V usage is TRBV6-1 and J usage is TRBJ2-3, with D tentatively TRBD1 (5 bases). Trimming shortened V by 7 bases and J by 4 bases, and 18 bases separated the two germline ends. CDR1 and CDR2 from the germline V gene are MNHNS and SASEGT. The CDR3 spans 15 residues. The CDR3 DNA follows: TGTGCCAGCACTGATACGGCAGGGCGCCCAGATACGCAGTATTTT. This encodes CASTDTAGRPDTQYF.

V is TRBV29-1 and J is TRBJ2-7, with 8 bases that match TRBD1. Germline V gene data show CDR1 as SQVTM and CDR2 as ANQGSEA. With V trimmed by 7 bases and J by 7 bases, 6 bases remained unmatched. The CDR3 has 11 amino acids. The CDR3 protein is CSGRQGREQYF. As DNA, the CDR3 is TGCAGCGGCCGACAGGGGCGAGAGCAGTACTTC.

The rearrangement links TRBV30 to TRBJ1-2, with D perhaps TRBD1 (5 bases). V gave up 3 bases and J gave up 4 bases, with 9 bases separating them. In germline, CDR1 is GTSNPN, CDR2 SVGIG (reference sequence). CDR3 size: 12 residues. As DNA, the CDR3 is TGTGCCTGGAGGCAAGGGGTCTATGGCTACACCTTC. Protein sequence: CAWRQGVYGYTF.

Turning to this clone: Distinct nucleotide sequences in the sample also encode this CDR3. The chain joins TRBV5-1 to TRBJ1-1; D remains unclear. Trimming removed 2 bases from V and 8 bases from J, with 13 bases in between. The CDR3 sequence is 13 residues long. CDR1 and CDR2 (germline): SGHRS, YFSETQ. The CDR3 coding sequence is TGCGCCAGCAGCTTCACCGGGGATGCAGAAGCTTTCTTT. Amino acid sequence: CASSFTGDAEAFF.

The chain has TRBV5-1 and TRBJ2-1; 7 nucleotides match TRBD2. Trimming at V came to 0 bases and at J to 0 bases, leaving 6 bases not matched to a gene. The CDR3 extends over 17 amino acids. CDR1 is SGHRS and CDR2 is YFSETQ in the germline V gene. The CDR3 DNA reads TGCGCCAGCAGCTTGGTAGCGGCTAGCGGCTCCTACAATGAGCAGTTCTTC. Translation gives CASSLVAASGSYNEQFF.

The chain links TRBV5-4 to TRBJ2-7; TRBD1 aligns across 9 bases. The CDR3 has 14 amino acids. V gave up 3 bases and J gave up 4 bases; unmatched junction bases: 5. Germline V CDR1 and CDR2: SGHNT, YYREEE (reference sequence). CDR3 protein: CASSYPGQGYEQYF. CDR3 coding DNA: TGTGCCAGCAGCTACCCGGGACAGGGATACGAGCAGTACTTC. The full variable domain, in which reference TRBV5-4 and TRBJ2-7 provide the parts outside the CDR3, is ETGVTQSPTHLIKTRGQQVTLRCSSQSGHNTVSWYQQALGQGPQFIFQYYREEENGRGNFPPRFSGLQFPNYSSELNVNALELDDSALYLCASSYPGQGYEQYFGPGTRLTVT.

The CDR3 here is CSVDRDSSGANVLTF. CDR3 nucleotide sequence: TGCAGCGTTGACCGGGACAGCTCTGGGGCCAACGTCCTGACTTTC. The chain has TRBV29-1 and TRBJ2-6, with TRBD1 matching over 7 bases. Germline V gene sequence: CDR1 SQVTM, CDR2 ANQGSEA. CDR3 size: 15 residues. V lost 3 bases to trimming and J lost 0 bases; unmatched junction nucleotides: 2.

This rearrangement joins TRBV6-6 to TRBJ1-6; TRBD1 matches 9 bases. V lost 2 bases to trimming and J lost 8 bases; unmatched junction nucleotides: 7. CDR1 MNHNY and CDR2 SVGAGI come from the germline V gene (reference sequence). This CDR3 has 16 residues. CDR3 in amino acids: CASSYPGQGVDSPLHF. The DNA of the CDR3 is TGTGCCAGCAGTTACCCGGGACAGGGTGTCGATTCACCCCTCCACTTT.

The J gene is TRBJ2-5, the V gene TRBV7-9; 7 nucleotides line up with TRBD2. The end of the DNA aligns better with TRBJ2-7, so the J call may be wrong. The CDR3 runs 16 residues. The germline CDR1 and CDR2 sequences are SEHNR and FQNEAQ (reference sequence). In nucleotides, the CDR3 is TGTGCCAGCAGCTTCCGAGGTGGGACTATGGCCCACGAGCAGTACTTC. Its translation is CASSFRGGTMAHEQYF.

This clone was seen a handful of times. CDR3 region: CASSSLQGAQYNEQFF. In nucleotides, the CDR3 is TGTGCCAGCAGCTCGCTCCAGGGGGCGCAGTACAATGAGCAGTTCTTC. V and J are TRBV7-9 and TRBJ2-1; 8 bases fit TRBD1. This CDR3 has 16 residues. The V gene's germline CDR1 is SEHNR and CDR2 FQNEAQ (reference sequence). The V segment lost 4 bases and the J segment 4 bases; nucleotides outside the gene matches: 9.

This clone occurred once. The chain employs TRBV5-4 and TRBJ1-2, with a possible D match to TRBD1 (6 bases). V was trimmed by 0 bases and J by 7 bases, leaving 16 bases between them. The CDR3 is 15 residues long. The germline V gene encodes CDR1 SGHNT and CDR2 YYREEE (reference sequence). CDR3 loop: CASSLGDRNRAGYTF. Here the CDR3 DNA reads TGTGCCAGCAGCTTGGGGGACCGAAACAGGGCTGGCTACACCTTC.

The J gene is TRBJ1-1, the V gene TRBV4-2; D is unresolved. V lost 0 bases and J 5 bases, leaving 16 bases between the germline ends. Germline CDR1 reads LGHNA; CDR2 reads YNFKEQ. The CDR3 is 16 residues long. CDR3 DNA sequence: TGTGCCAGCAGCCAAGATAATAGGCCCCTAGGTACTGAAGCTTTCTTT. It specifies CASSQDNRPLGTEAFF.